This paragraph reports one TCR beta chain. Its cognate antigen has yet to be identified. There are no base qualities to consult, and no much larger clone falls within one base. The data were taken from a study of T cell repertoires in urothelial bladder cancer (dated 2019 in TCRdb). Looking at the study overall: Of the approximately 12 resected lesions, three were clinical stage cT0, three were cTa, three were cT1 and three were cT2 or greater. The study compared TCR repertoire clonality in bladder tumors with that in benign bladder inflammation. Around 11 patients who had bladder lesions and were undergoing transurethral resection were prospectively identified. Around twelve resected bladder lesions, made up of urothelial carcinoma (UC+) and benign (UC-) specimens, were studied. Paper-wide results and their limitations: Urothelial carcinoma specimens had fewer T cells than benign specimens, with medians of about 5,800 and 28,000. In carcinoma specimens a single T-cell clone made up as much as 17% of infiltrating lymphocytes, compared with around 1.8% in benign specimens. Median tumor infiltrating lymphocyte percentage was 1.5% to 2.5% in carcinoma specimens and about 12% in benign specimens.

At transurethral resection, specimens of the bladder lesions were collected and then stored at -80C. DNA was isolated from bladder specimens obtained during transurethral resection. The germline V gene yields LGHNA for CDR1 and YNFKEQ for CDR2. The CDR3 contains 13 residues, cysteine and phenylalanine counted. The entry retains the CDR3 DNA only, 39 bases that are in frame from base 1. V and J are truncated by 0 bases and 8 bases respectively, leaving an intervening sequence of 10 bases. The TCR beta chain CDR3 region was sequenced with the immunoSEQ assay. The study's own analysis went as follows. For every specimen, the T-cell fraction, clonal dominance and maximum TCR clone frequency were calculated. TCRdb took over this immuneACCESS table, retaining in-frame rearrangements with V and J assigned. Such tables are incomplete; in checked studies, under half of the missing clones stem from an unresolved V gene, and the remainder is unexplained. V and J calls and clone size are as listed in that table; D and trimming were resolved from the DNA. Within this sample are roughly 6,600 clones, with 65% to 75% of them counted one time only. The top ten clonotypes cover roughly 12% of the sample.

The receptor was isolated from a human donor with urothelial carcinoma. The V and J genes are TRBV4-2 and TRBJ1-1; TRBD1 might be the D gene, on 6 matching bases. Sequenced material: tumor-infiltrating cells from bladder cancer. The DNA sequence is given as TGTGCCAGCAGCCAAGAGGGGGCAGCGGAAGCTTTCTTT. Its amino acids are CASSQEGAAEAFF.